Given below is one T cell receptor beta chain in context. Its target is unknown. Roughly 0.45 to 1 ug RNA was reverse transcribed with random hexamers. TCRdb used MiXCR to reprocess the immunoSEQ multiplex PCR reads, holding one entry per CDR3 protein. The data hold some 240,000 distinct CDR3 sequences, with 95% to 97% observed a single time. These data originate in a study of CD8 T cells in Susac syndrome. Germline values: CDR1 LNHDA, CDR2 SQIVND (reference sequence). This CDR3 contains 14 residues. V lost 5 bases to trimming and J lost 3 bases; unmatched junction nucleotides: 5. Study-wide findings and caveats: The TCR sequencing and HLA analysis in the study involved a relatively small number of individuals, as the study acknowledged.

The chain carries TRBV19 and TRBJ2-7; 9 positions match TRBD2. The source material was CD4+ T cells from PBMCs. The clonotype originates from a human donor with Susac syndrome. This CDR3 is CASSSSGTGYEQYF. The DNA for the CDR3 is TGTGCCAGTAGTTCTAGCGGGACGGGCTACGAGCAGTACTTC.